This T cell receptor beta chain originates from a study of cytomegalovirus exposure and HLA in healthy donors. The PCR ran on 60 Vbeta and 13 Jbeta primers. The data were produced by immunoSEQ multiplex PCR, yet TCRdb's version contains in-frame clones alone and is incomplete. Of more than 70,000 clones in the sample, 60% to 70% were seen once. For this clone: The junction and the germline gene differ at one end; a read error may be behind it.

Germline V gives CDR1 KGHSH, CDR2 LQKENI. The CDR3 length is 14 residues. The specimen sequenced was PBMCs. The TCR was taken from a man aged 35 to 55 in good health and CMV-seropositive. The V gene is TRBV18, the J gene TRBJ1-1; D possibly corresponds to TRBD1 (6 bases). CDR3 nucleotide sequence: TGTGCCAGCTCAACCGGACAGCCGAACATTGAAGCTTTCTTT. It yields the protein CASSTGQPNIEAFF. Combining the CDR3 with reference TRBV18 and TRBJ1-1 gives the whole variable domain NAGVMQNPRHLVRRRGQEARLRCSPMKGHSHVYWYRQLPEEGLKFMVYLQKENIIDESGMPKERFSAEFPKEGPSILRIQQVVRGDSAAYFCASSTGQPNIEAFFGQGTRLTVV.